These 15 T cell receptor beta chains were all obtained from the same sample, sequenced in a study of OX40 agonist ivuxolimab in advanced cancers. Sequencing used immunoSEQ multiplex PCR; TCRdb keeps in-frame clones, though not all of them. The table lists 80,000 to 130,000 clones, 90% of them singletons, with approximately 0.31% in the top ten. Sequenced material: CD4+ or CD8+ T cells sorted from blood, taken in a trial of the OX40 agonist ivuxolimab. The receptors were gathered from an adult with an advanced solid tumor such as melanoma, head and neck, liver or kidney cancer.

The rearrangement links TRBV2 to TRBJ2-5; D gene ambiguous. This CDR3 is built from 12 residues. From germline, CDR1 is SNHLY and CDR2 FYNNEI. Trimming pared 5 bases from V and 4 bases from J, leaving 8 bases between. The CDR3 loop reads CASSWNLETQYF. In nucleotides, the CDR3 is TGTGCCAGCAGTTGGAATTTAGAGACCCAGTACTTC.

This clone has just a few counts. Additional DNA sequences in this sample encode the identical CDR3. This chain links TRBV28 with TRBJ2-7; no firm D call. In germline, CDR1 is MDHEN, CDR2 SYDVKM. This CDR3 contains 12 residues. Trimming removed 2 bases from V and 3 bases from J, with 5 bases in between. The CDR3 DNA sequence: TGTGCCAGCAGTTTACCAGGCTACGAGCAGTACTTC. Translating it yields CASSLPGYEQYF.

This chain joins TRBV18 and TRBJ2-5, with D maybe TRBD2 (7 bases). The CDR3 length is 15 residues. The germline V and J ends were trimmed by 3 bases and 5 bases, with 16 bases remaining between them. Germline-derived CDR1 and CDR2 are KGHSH and LQKENI. CDR3 residues: CASSPPAGARETQYF. The CDR3 DNA reads TGTGCCAGCTCACCCCCGGCGGGGGCGCGGGAGACCCAGTACTTC.

This chain joins TRBV7-2 and TRBJ2-3; TRBD1 aligns across 10 bases. The CDR3 is 15 residues long. V lost 5 bases, J lost 4 bases, and 6 bases stayed unmatched. The V gene's germline CDR1 is SGHTA and CDR2 FQGNSA. CDR3 residues: CASSPRQGAADTQYF. The CDR3 DNA follows: TGTGCCAGCAGCCCCCGACAGGGGGCCGCAGATACGCAGTATTTT. The whole variable domain, remainder taken from reference TRBV7-2 and TRBJ2-3, is GAGVSQSPSNKVTEKGKDVELRCDPISGHTALYWYRQSLGQGLEFLIYFQGNSAPDKSGLPSDRFSAERTGGSVSTLTIQRTQQEDSAVYLCASSPRQGAADTQYFGPGTRLTVL.

V gene TRBV2 combines with J gene TRBJ2-3, with 8 bases matching TRBD2. The germline CDR1 and CDR2 sequences are SNHLY and FYNNEI. The CDR3 totals 13 residues. The V and J ends lost 10 bases and 3 bases, in that order; junction bases with no gene match: 6. Written as DNA, the CDR3 is TGTGCCACTAAGCGGGAGTGGACAGATACGCAGTATTTT. Its protein is CATKREWTDTQYF.

V usage is TRBV10-3 and J usage is TRBJ1-4; possible D gene TRBD1, 6 bases. The V gene's germline CDR1 is ENHRY and CDR2 SYGVKD. The CDR3 runs 12 residues. Trimming removed 11 bases at V and 5 bases at J, with 12 bases between. The CDR3 sequence: CAAGQPNEKLFF. The DNA for the CDR3 is TGTGCCGCCGGACAGCCGAATGAAAAACTGTTTTTT.

This rearrangement joins TRBV7-8 to TRBJ2-2; TRBD2 might be the D (5 bases). The CDR3 is 16 amino acids. Per the germline V gene, CDR1 is SGHVS and CDR2 is FQNEAQ. V dropped 5 bases and J dropped 4 bases, with 17 bases sitting between them. CDR3 coding DNA: TGTGCCAGCAGCGCCAACTTTCCGGCGGGCACCGGGGAGCTGTTTTTT. This codes for CASSANFPAGTGELFF.

The genes are TRBV15 and TRBJ2-7; 10 nucleotides agree with TRBD1. This CDR3 region has 17 residues. CDR1 is LNHNV, CDR2 YYDKDF, per germline (reference sequence). The ends lost 0 bases at V and 6 bases at J; junction bases unmatched: 11. CDR3 protein: CATSREILWDRGAEQYF. CDR3 in DNA: TGTGCCACCAGCAGAGAGATCCTTTGGGACAGGGGCGCCGAGCAGTACTTC.

The chain uses TRBV18 and TRBJ2-5, with D possibly matching TRBD1 (6 bases). Germline CDR1 and CDR2: KGHSH and LQKENI. V lost 1 base, J lost 3 bases, and 6 bases lay in between. The CDR3 runs 13 residues. The CDR3 is CASSPRQEETQYF. As DNA, the CDR3 is TGTGCCAGCTCACCACGACAGGAAGAGACCCAGTACTTC.

The chain recombines TRBV5-4 with TRBJ2-1, with 12 positions matching TRBD2. J lost 4 bases, V lost 3 bases, and 5 bases had no gene match. The germline gives CDR1 SGHNT, CDR2 YYREEE (reference sequence). The CDR3 consists of 16 residues. CDR3 nucleotide sequence: TGTGCCAGCAGCTCGAGGACTAGCGGGGTTTACAATGAGCAGTTCTTC. Translated, it gives CASSSRTSGVYNEQFF. Based on the CDR3 plus reference TRBV5-4 and TRBJ2-1, the full variable domain is ETGVTQSPTHLIKTRGQQVTLRCSSQSGHNTVSWYQQALGQGPQFIFQYYREEENGRGNFPPRFSGLQFPNYSSELNVNALELDDSALYLCASSSRTSGVYNEQFFGPGTRLTVL.

V and J are TRBV5-4 and TRBJ1-5, with 8 positions matching TRBD1. This CDR3 comprises 15 residues. V lost 2 bases, J lost 4 bases, and 5 bases stayed unmatched. Looked up from germline, CDR1 is SGHNT and CDR2 is YYREEE (reference sequence). This CDR3 is CASSFGGQVNQPQHF. As DNA, the CDR3 is TGTGCCAGCAGCTTCGGGGGACAGGTGAATCAGCCCCAGCATTTT.

This chain links TRBV9 with TRBJ2-1; TRBD2 might be the D (5 bases). V lost 0 bases and J 8 bases, leaving 18 bases between the germline ends. Germline assignment: CDR1 SGDLS and CDR2 YYNGEE. The CDR3 has 16 amino acids. The CDR3 nucleotides are TGTGCCAGCAGCGTAGCTCACGGACTCTCCAATGATGAGCAGTTCTTC. It yields the protein CASSVAHGLSNDEQFF.

The chain employs TRBV14 and TRBJ1-1; maybe TRBD1 (5 bases). The germline gives CDR1 SGHDN, CDR2 FVKESK. Trimming stripped 5 bases from V and 4 bases from J, with 14 bases between. The CDR3 has 14 residues. CDR3 nucleotides: TGTGCCAGCAGCAGAGAGCGAAGGGGCACTGAAGCTTTCTTT. It specifies CASSRERRGTEAFF.

The chain combines TRBV29-1 with TRBJ2-3; D uncertain. Germline CDR1 and CDR2: SQVTM and ANQGSEA. The ends were cut back, 1 base at V and 1 base at J, with 9 bases in the middle. There are 14 residues in the CDR3. CDR3 nucleotides: TGCAGCGTTGAAGTCTCGCGTGGCACAGATACGCAGTATTTT. This encodes CSVEVSRGTDTQYF.

The chain links TRBV5-1 to TRBJ2-5; 9 bases are a match to TRBD2. J lost 4 bases, V lost 8 bases, and 9 bases had no gene match. The CDR3 spans 14 residues. Germline lookup yields CDR1 SGHRS and CDR2 YFSETQ. The CDR3 nucleotides are TGCGCCAGTAAGGATGTAGCGGGAGTAGAGACCCAGTACTTC. Translated: CASKDVAGVETQYF.